This TCR beta chain originates from a study of OX40 agonist ivuxolimab in advanced cancers. Study-level results: The specificity for antigen of the expanded peripheral T cells was not determined. The study found among the lowest clonal expansion in partial responders at 0.1-3.0 mg/kg. Relative to CD4+, CD8+ T cells held more expanded clones on average. Low normalized clonal expansion also occurred in some nonresponding patients.

This CDR3 contains 12 residues. V shed 5 bases and J shed 7 bases, with 11 bases lying between them. Looked up from germline, CDR1 is SGHAT and CDR2 is FQNNGV. The assay was immunoSEQ multiplex PCR, and TCRdb's table has in-frame clones only and misses some. Of 45,000 to 50,000 clones listed, more than 75% are singletons. Remarks on this clone: Its target is not known.

The chain links TRBV11-2 to TRBJ1-1, with no clear D. The sequenced sample was CD4+ or CD8+ T cells sorted from blood, obtained in a trial of the OX40 agonist ivuxolimab. The clonotype originates from an adult with an advanced solid tumor such as melanoma, head and neck, liver or kidney cancer. The DNA for the CDR3 is TGTGCCAGCAGCAGTCAACACAGTGAAGCTTTCTTT. Residues: CASSSQHSEAFF.